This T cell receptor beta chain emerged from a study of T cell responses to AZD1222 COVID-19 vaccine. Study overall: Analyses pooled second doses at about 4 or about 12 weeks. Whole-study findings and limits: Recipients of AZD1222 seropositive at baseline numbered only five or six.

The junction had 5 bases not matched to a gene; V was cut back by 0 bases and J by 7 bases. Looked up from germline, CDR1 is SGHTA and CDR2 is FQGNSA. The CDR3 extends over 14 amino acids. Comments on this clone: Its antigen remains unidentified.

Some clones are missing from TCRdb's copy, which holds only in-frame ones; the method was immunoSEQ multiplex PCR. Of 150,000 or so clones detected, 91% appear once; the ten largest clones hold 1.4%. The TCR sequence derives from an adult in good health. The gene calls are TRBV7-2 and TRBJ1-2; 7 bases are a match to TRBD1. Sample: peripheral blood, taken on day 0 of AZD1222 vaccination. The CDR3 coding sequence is TGTGCCAGCAGCTTAGCACAGGGGTATGGTGGCTACACCTTC. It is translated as CASSLAQGYGGYTF. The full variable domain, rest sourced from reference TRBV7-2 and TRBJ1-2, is GAGVSQSPSNKVTEKGKDVELRCDPISGHTALYWYRQSLGQGLEFLIYFQGNSAPDKSGLPSDRFSAERTGGSVSTLTIQRTQQEDSAVYLCASSLAQGYGGYTFGSGTRLTVV.